A selection of T cell receptor beta chains follows, all from one sample in a study of OX40 agonist ivuxolimab in advanced cancers. Some clones are missing from TCRdb's copy, which holds only in-frame ones; the method was immunoSEQ multiplex PCR. Found here are about 53,000 clones, about 79% of them singletons; the top ten hold approximately 1.5%. Sequencing was performed on CD4+ or CD8+ T cells sorted from blood, taken in a trial of the OX40 agonist ivuxolimab. These receptors came from an adult with an advanced solid tumor such as melanoma, head and neck, liver or kidney cancer. Both conserved end residues are part of each CDR3. Fields, in order: D gene, V gene, J gene, clone size, CDR3 DNA, CDR3 protein. The D gene is left open where the match is weak. Clone size is given for some rows only: seen once, a few or many times, or a class if the clone is expanded.

NA	TRBV30	TRBJ1-1	NA	TGTGCCTGGAGTGCGGACTTGGGTGGCACTGAAGCTTTCTTT	CAWSADLGGTEAFF
NA	TRBV18	TRBJ1-6	NA	TGTGCCAGCTCACCGAACAGTAATTCACCCCTCCACTTT	CASSPNSNSPLHF
TRBD1	TRBV6-1	TRBJ1-5	few	TGTGCCAGCAGAGCAGGGGGCATCGGCAATCAGCCCCAGCATTTT	CASRAGGIGNQPQHF
TRBD2	TRBV25-1	TRBJ2-1	few	TGTGCCAGCAGTGATTTGATAGCGGGGGGATACAATGAGCAGTTCTTC	CASSDLIAGGYNEQFF
TRBD1	TRBV6-5	TRBJ1-6	few	TGTGCCAGCAGTTACCAGACAGGGGGTTCTTCACCCCTCCACTTT	CASSYQTGGSSPLHF
TRBD2	TRBV11-2	TRBJ2-7	NA	TGTGCCAGCAGCTTCACTAGCGGGAGGGCCTCCTACGAGCAGTACTTC	CASSFTSGRASYEQYF
NA	TRBV7-2	TRBJ2-7	NA	TGTGCCAGCAGCCCCACAGGGACCTACGAGCAGTACTTC	CASSPTGTYEQYF
TRBD2	TRBV11-3	TRBJ2-2	NA	TGTGCCAGCAGCTTAGATTCTAGCGGCCGGGAGCTGTTTTTT	CASSLDSSGRELFF
NA	TRBV5-1	TRBJ2-2	NA	TGCGCCAGCAGCGCGGACACCGGGGAGCTGTTTTTT	CASSADTGELFF
TRBD1	TRBV18	TRBJ1-6	NA	TGTGCCAGCTCACCGCCGGGACAGGGATTAATTAAGGTAAGGGTGGGGAATTCACCCCTCCACTTT	CASSPPGQGLIKVRVGNSPLHF
NA	TRBV6-1	TRBJ1-1	NA	TGTGCCAGCAGAGCGGGAGAGTTCAACACTGAAGCTTTCTTT	CASRAGEFNTEAFF
NA	TRBV12-5	TRBJ2-7	NA	TGTGCTAGTTCCAGGACAGGAGCGGGCGAGCAGTACTTC	CASSRTGAGEQYF
NA	TRBV7-2	TRBJ2-1	few	TGTGCCAGCAGCTTACTGCACCAAAATGAGCAGTTCTTC	CASSLLHQNEQFF
NA	TRBV5-6	TRBJ1-5	NA	TGTGCCAGCAGCTTCAGGGCTTTTAATCAGCCCCAGCATTTT	CASSFRAFNQPQHF
TRBD2	TRBV29-1	TRBJ2-1	once	TGCAGCGCCCCTCTAGCGGGAGGAGTGGAAAATGAGCAGTTCTTC	CSAPLAGGVENEQFF
NA	TRBV18	TRBJ1-5	NA	TGTGCCAGCTCCCGGGACCTGGATGAGCCCCAGCATTTT	CASSRDLDEPQHF